The sequence of this T cell receptor (beta chain) was determined in a study of cytotoxic CD8 clonotypes in ibrutinib-treated CLL (dated by TCRdb to about 2021). At the level of the whole study: In this cohort, approximately 15 patients were treatment-naive and more than 9 were relapsed/refractory, while 17 to 18 had unmutated IGHV. Partial responses were observed in about 25 patients and complete responses in 2; after a median follow-up of roughly 72 months, remission was maintained in 15 or so patients and progression was observed in roughly twelve. Cryopreserved peripheral blood mononuclear cells were obtained prior to treatment, at the time of response, and at either disease progression or sustained remission. Of the 70 to 90 people in the trial, approximately 26 had longitudinal samples available. On average, each sample had hundreds of thousands of productive templates and approximately 100,000 productive rearrangements. Response samples were obtained after a median of approximately eleven months of treatment, with a range of roughly 6 to 40 months. All remission and progressive disease samples were collected while patients were still receiving ibrutinib. Beyond this particular receptor, the publication reports: Public clonotypes were rare and either contracted or stayed stable during treatment, and the rise in clonality at ibrutinib response reflected the expansion of private clonotypes. Sustained-remission and progressing patients did not have matched sampling times, and lymph node repertoires were not examined. Baseline clonality was found to be higher than that of age-matched healthy donors and was strongly correlated with circulating CD8+ T-cell counts. At ibrutinib response clonality went up, during sustained remission it held steady, and at progression it dropped back toward baseline.

The germline V gene encodes CDR1 SGDLS and CDR2 YYNGEE. Reading from cysteine to phenylalanine, the CDR3 counts 14 amino acids. Solely the CDR3 DNA is kept, with 42 bases framed from the first base. The junction shows trimming of 1 base on V and 5 bases on J, and the gene matches do not reach 6 bases of it. A MiSeq instrument was used for deep resolution sequencing, which targeted depths ranging from 1 in 1 million up to 1 in 200,000 T cells, with coverage averaging 10x for each clonotype. The immunoSEQ hsTCRB Kit was used to generate the TCR beta libraries. The authors' analysis ran thus. ImmunoSEQ Data Assistant and ImmunoSEQ Analyzer were used for data analysis, and V, D and J genes were assigned according to IMGT definitions. Clonality was computed as one minus normalized Shannon entropy of productive rearrangement frequencies, ranging from 0 to 1. Only overrepresented clonotypes making up at least 0.05% of the repertoire of each patient were included in the public clonotype analysis. Thirteen repertoires from age-matched healthy donors, obtained from immuneACCESS, served as clonality controls. Not all clones reach the TCRdb copy of this immuneACCESS table, which keeps in-frame sequences only. Checked studies attribute under half of the gap to unresolved V genes and leave the rest unexplained. The V and J calls and clone size come from that table; D and trimming were worked out from the DNA. In this sample the table shows 250,000 to 350,000 clones, 76% of which occur a single time. Jointly, the top ten make up about 6% of the sample.

Explained via the paper, the time point label denotes: progressive disease on ibrutinib. For TCR beta library preparation, roughly 2.2 micrograms of genomic DNA was extracted from cryopreserved PBMCs. Longitudinal blood samples from CLL patients receiving ibrutinib monotherapy were subjected to high-throughput TCR beta sequencing. The patients took part in an open-label, single-center phase 2 trial of ibrutinib monotherapy. Notes on this clone: Its antigen is not yet known. No base qualities exist here, and no much larger clone lies one base off it.

Recombination joined TRBV9 with TRBJ2-7, with 7 bases aligning to TRBD2. This sample comprised PBMCs, obtained at disease progression, from a patient treated with ibrutinib. The sequence was collected from a human donor with chronic lymphocytic leukemia. This receptor carries the CDR3 CASSVWGGSDEQYF. The DNA sequence is as follows: TGTGCCAGCAGCGTATGGGGGGGATCTGACGAGCAGTACTTC.